Listed below are T cell receptor beta chains from one sample, sequenced in a study of blood T cell repertoires in COVID-19. Using immunoSEQ multiplex PCR, the repertoire was profiled, and TCRdb retains in-frame clones only, with some absent. The top ten hold approximately 4.5% of the sample, which has 90,000 to 100,000 clones, about 84% seen once. The sample consisted of peripheral blood. The receptors shown here come from a man between 60 and 75 years old with acute or convalescent COVID-19. CDR3s include the opening cysteine and the closing phenylalanine or tryptophan. D genes are given only for firm matches. Some rows mark clone size as missing; the rest say once, few, many or name a class of expanded clone.

d_call	clone_size	v_call	j_call	cdr3_nt	cdr3_aa
TRBD2	-	TRBV5-6	TRBJ2-7	TGTGCCAGCAGCTACGGGACTAGCGGGTTCTACGAGCAGTACTTC	CASSYGTSGFYEQYF
-	-	TRBV6-5	TRBJ2-7	TGTGCCAGCACCCCCAGCGGAGCCTACGAGCAGTACTTC	CASTPSGAYEQYF
-	-	TRBV5-4	TRBJ1-1	TGTGCCAGCAGCTCAAGGGGATTAATGAACACTGAAGCTTTCTTT	CASSSRGLMNTEAFF
TRBD1	-	TRBV19	TRBJ1-1	TGTGCCAGTAGTCTAATGGACAGGGGGCTGTCCGGAGCTTTCTTT	CASSLMDRGLSGAFF
-	-	TRBV21-1	TRBJ2-3	TGTGCCAGCAGCAAAAAGGTAGGACTAGCGGGGGTTATCACAGATACGCAGTATTTT	CASSKKVGLAGVITDTQYF
TRBD1	-	TRBV27	TRBJ2-7	TGTGCCAGCAGTTGGGCACCGGGACAGGGTCTCCACGAGCAGTACTTC	CASSWAPGQGLHEQYF
-	-	TRBV5-4	TRBJ2-7	TGTGCCAGCAGCTTGTTACAGGGTTCCTACGAGCAGTACTTC	CASSLLQGSYEQYF
-	-	TRBV7-9	TRBJ2-7	TGTGCCAGCAGCGCCTCGGTCTACGAGCAGTACTTC	CASSASVYEQYF
-	-	TRBV7-9	TRBJ1-4	TGTGCCAGCAGCTTAAGGACAACCTCAACTAATGAAAAACTGTTTTTT	CASSLRTTSTNEKLFF
-	-	TRBV6-4	TRBJ1-1	TGTGCCAGCAGTGCCAGCCCGGGGAACACTGAAGCTTTCTTT	CASSASPGNTEAFF
-	-	TRBV27	TRBJ1-3	TGTGCCAGCAGTTTGGTGCAGGGATCCGGAAACACCATATATTTT	CASSLVQGSGNTIYF
-	-	TRBV5-8	TRBJ2-7	TGTGCCAGCAGCTCGCCGCAGGGGAAAGGAAACTACGAGCAGTACTTC	CASSSPQGKGNYEQYF
TRBD1	-	TRBV9	TRBJ1-3	TGTGCCAGCAGCGTAGATTGGCAGGGGGCGCGTGCCACATATTTT	CASSVDWQGARATYF
TRBD2	-	TRBV7-2	TRBJ2-1	TGTGCCAGCAGCTTAGGACTAGCGGGAGCGTACAATGAGCAGTTCTTC	CASSLGLAGAYNEQFF
-	-	TRBV28	TRBJ1-5	TGTGCCAGCAGTTCTCCGACTCTACAAAGGCATTTT	CASSSPTLQRHF
-	once	TRBV4-1	TRBJ1-1	TGCGCCAGCAGCCATTTCAGGGGCGGGAACACTGAAGCTTTCTTT	CASSHFRGGNTEAFF
TRBD1	-	TRBV10-1	TRBJ2-1	TGCGCCAGCAGTGAGCTGACAGGGGGTTCCTACAATGAGCAGTTCTTC	CASSELTGGSYNEQFF
-	-	TRBV7-9	TRBJ2-3	TGTGCCAGCAGCTTAGGGCGTGGCGGGACAGATACGCAGTATTTT	CASSLGRGGTDTQYF
-	-	TRBV18	TRBJ2-3	TGTGCCAGCTCACCACTGGCGGGGGCCACAGATACGCAGTATTTT	CASSPLAGATDTQYF
-	-	TRBV28	TRBJ2-1	TGTGCCAGCAGTCCTCCTCCCGTCCTCTACAATGAGCAGTTCTTC	CASSPPPVLYNEQFF
TRBD1	-	TRBV25-1	TRBJ1-4	TGTGCCAGCAGTGTTCCCGGGACAGGTGAAAAACTGTTTTTT	CASSVPGTGEKLFF
-	-	TRBV27	TRBJ1-5	TGTGCCAGCAGTTTGGGGGGAGGCCAGCCCCAGCATTTT	CASSLGGGQPQHF
TRBD2	-	TRBV5-1	TRBJ2-1	TGCGCCAGCAGCTTCCGACTAGCGGGGTCCTACAATGAGCAGTTCTTC	CASSFRLAGSYNEQFF
-	-	TRBV7-8	TRBJ1-5	TGTGCCAGCAGCTTAGCAGGGGCCCACAATCAGCCCCAGCATTTT	CASSLAGAHNQPQHF
-	-	TRBV9	TRBJ2-5	TGTGCCAGCAGCGTAGGTTTTAGGGACTACCAAGAGACCCAGTACTTC	CASSVGFRDYQETQYF
TRBD2	-	TRBV5-1	TRBJ2-1	TGCGCCAGCACGGAACATAGCGGGAGCTCCTACAATGAGCAGTTCTTC	CASTEHSGSSYNEQFF
-	few	TRBV19	TRBJ1-2	TGTGCCAGTAGTAAATGGGCCGGAGGGAACTATGGCTACACCTTC	CASSKWAGGNYGYTF
-	-	TRBV7-8	TRBJ1-1	TGTGCCAGCAGCACGCAACAGGCCCGAAACACTGAAGCTTTCTTT	CASSTQQARNTEAFF
TRBD2	once	TRBV11-2	TRBJ2-2	TGTGCCAGCAGCTTTACTAGCGGGGGGAACACCGGGGAGCTGTTTTTT	CASSFTSGGNTGELFF
TRBD1	few	TRBV7-8	TRBJ2-7	TGTGCCAGCAGCCCTTTGGACAGGGCCAACGAGCAGTACTTC	CASSPLDRANEQYF
TRBD1	-	TRBV7-9	TRBJ1-3	TGTGCCAGCAGCCTAGACAGGGTGACCTTCGGAAACACCATATATTTT	CASSLDRVTFGNTIYF
-	-	TRBV18	TRBJ1-5	TGTGCCAGCTCACCACAGGCAGGGCAGGTCAATCAGCCCCAGCATTTT	CASSPQAGQVNQPQHF
-	-	TRBV30	TRBJ2-7	TGTGCCTGGAGTGTACCGGGGGAGCAGTACTTC	CAWSVPGEQYF
-	-	TRBV7-3	TRBJ1-1	TGTGCCAGCAGCCCCGCCGGGGAAACTGAAGCTTTCTTT	CASSPAGETEAFF
TRBD1	-	TRBV28	TRBJ1-4	TGTGCCAGCAATCCCGGGACAGGGGGAAATGAAAAACTGTTTTTT	CASNPGTGGNEKLFF
TRBD2	-	TRBV20-1	TRBJ2-7	TGCAGTGCTAGTAGACTAGCGGGAGTTAAGGCCTACGAGCAGTACTTC	CSASRLAGVKAYEQYF
TRBD2	-	TRBV11-1	TRBJ2-7	TGTGCCAGCAGCCCAAGATTAGCGGGAGAAGTGTACGAGCAGTACTTC	CASSPRLAGEVYEQYF
TRBD2	-	TRBV11-2	TRBJ2-1	TGTGCCAGCAGCTTAGTCCTAGCGGGGCACAATGAGCAGTTCTTC	CASSLVLAGHNEQFF
TRBD1	-	TRBV19	TRBJ2-7	TGTGCCAGTAAAGACAGGGGGTCCTACGAGCAGTACTTC	CASKDRGSYEQYF
-	-	TRBV2	TRBJ2-3	TGTGCCAGCAGTGAAGAGGCGGGTCGGGGAACAGATACGCAGTATTTT	CASSEEAGRGTDTQYF
-	-	TRBV27	TRBJ1-1	TGTGCCAGCGGGCCCCAAACAGGGAACACTGAAGCTTTCTTT	CASGPQTGNTEAFF
-	-	TRBV19	TRBJ1-4	TGTGCCAGTAGTATCCCACAGGGTTTCTCTCGGGAAAAACTGTTTTTT	CASSIPQGFSREKLFF
-	-	TRBV4-3	TRBJ1-1	TGCGCCAGCAGCCAAGATCCCTACGGGTTGGCTGAAGCTTTCTTT	CASSQDPYGLAEAFF
-	few	TRBV5-1	TRBJ1-3	TGCGCCAGCAGCTTGGCCCTACAGGGTTCTTCTGGAAACACCATATATTTT	CASSLALQGSSGNTIYF
-	-	TRBV2	TRBJ2-1	TGTGCCAGCAGGCGGGGACAGTACTCCTACAATGAGCAGTTCTTC	CASRRGQYSYNEQFF
-	-	TRBV9	TRBJ2-7	TGTGCCAGCAGCGTCCAGGGGCACAGCTCCTACGAGCAGTACTTC	CASSVQGHSSYEQYF
TRBD1	-	TRBV5-1	TRBJ2-7	TGCGCCAGCAGCCACGGGACAGGGGTTGGCGAGCAGTACTTC	CASSHGTGVGEQYF
TRBD2	-	TRBV7-2	TRBJ2-3	TGTGCCAGCACGGGGGGGGGCGGACTCGTCGGTACGCAGTATTTT	CASTGGGGLVGTQYF
-	-	TRBV7-2	TRBJ1-1	TGTGCCAGCAGCATCCCGCGGGCGGCAGAAGCTTTCTTT	CASSIPRAAEAFF
-	-	TRBV27	TRBJ2-7	TGTGCCAGCAGTTTTAACCCGAGCTCCTACGAGCAGTACTTC	CASSFNPSSYEQYF